The next 32 T cell receptor beta chains were all read from a single sample in a study of CD8 T cells in ankylosing spondylitis. For these TCRs, the target antigens are not known. General study findings and limits: Eight highly homologous variants formed a TCR beta motif that appeared characteristic of ankylosing spondylitis blood.

In TCRdb, the 5' RACE reads were re-called with MiXCR into one record per CDR3 protein. The profile covers a few hundred thousand distinct CDR3 sequences, with about an eighth appearing a single time and under 7.5% taken by the ten largest. Sequenced input: blood, either unsorted or a sorted T cell fraction (not recorded which). These receptors were collected from a male donor with ankylosing spondylitis.

The V and J genes are TRBV9 and TRBJ2-1, with D perhaps matching TRBD1 (5 bases). The CDR3 spans 14 residues. The V end was cut by 0 bases, the J end by 6 bases, with 10 bases between. Per germline, CDR1 SGDLS and CDR2 YYNGEE. CDR3 residues: CASSVGGAANEQFF. Here the CDR3 DNA reads TGTGCCAGCAGCGTAGGTGGGGCGGCCAATGAGCAGTTCTTC.

This clonotype has more than one count but fewer than ten. The rearrangement uses TRBV20-1 and TRBJ2-3; 9 bases line up with TRBD2. CDR3 length: 14 residues. Germline lookup yields CDR1 DFQATT and CDR2 SNEGSKA (reference sequence). J was trimmed by 6 bases and V by 7 bases; bases with no gene match: 11. The CDR3 coding sequence is TGCAGTGAGAGTCTCGCTAGCGGGGACGATACGCAGTATTTT. It specifies CSESLASGDDTQYF.

The rearrangement joins TRBV10-3 to TRBJ2-5; possibly TRBD1 for D (6 bases). V dropped 5 bases and J dropped 2 bases, with 15 bases sitting between them. Looked up from germline, CDR1 is ENHRY and CDR2 is SYGVKD. The CDR3 covers 15 residues. This chain's CDR3 is CAISRDNTRQETQYF. The CDR3 coding sequence is TGTGCCATCAGTAGGGACAACACTCGACAAGAGACCCAGTACTTC.

The chain links TRBV11-2 to TRBJ2-1; 8 nucleotides agree with TRBD2. The germline gives CDR1 SGHAT, CDR2 FQNNGV. The CDR3 is made up of 16 amino acids. Trimming removed 3 bases from V and 9 bases from J; junction bases left unmatched: 13. The CDR3 reads CASSLTGTRVFGEQFF. CDR3 nucleotide sequence: TGTGCCAGCAGCTTGACCGGGACTAGGGTTTTTGGTGAGCAGTTCTTC. The full variable domain, completed using reference TRBV11-2 and TRBJ2-1, is EAGVAQSPRYKIIEKRQSVAFWCNPISGHATLYWYQQILGQGPKLLIQFQNNGVVDDSQLPKDRFSAERLKGVDSTLKIQPAKLEDSAVYLCASSLTGTRVFGEQFFGPGTRLTVL.

This clonotype was found many times. The chain links TRBV7-9 to TRBJ1-1; TRBD1 might be the D (6 bases). The ends were cut back, 1 base at V and 13 bases at J, with 13 bases in the middle. The CDR3 totals 12 residues. CDR1 SEHNR and CDR2 FQNEAQ come from the germline V gene (reference sequence). Here the CDR3 reads CASSLGGDTDFF. In DNA form, the CDR3 reads TGTGCCAGCAGCTTAGGGGGGGACACCGATTTCTTT.

This clonotype was seen ten or more times. The chain has TRBV6-2 or TRBV6-3 and TRBJ2-1; D is perhaps TRBD1 (7 bases). The germline gives CDR1 MNHEY, CDR2 SVGEGT. Trimming stripped 6 bases from V and 9 bases from J, with 21 bases between. The CDR3 is 15 residues long. The CDR3: CASSRLEQGRTEQFF. In nucleotides, the CDR3 is TGTGCCAGCAGCCGACTAGAACAGGGGAGGACTGAGCAGTTCTTC.

In this sample, this clonotype turned up a few times. The V call is TRBV29-1, the J call TRBJ2-1, with 12 bases matching TRBD1. V lost 4 bases and J lost 7; bases outside the gene matches: 5. This CDR3 has 14 amino acids. CDR1 and CDR2 from the germline V gene are SQVTM and ANQGSEA. In DNA form, the CDR3 reads TGCAGCGTTGCTCGGGACAGGGGGCTTAATGAGCAGTTCTTC. Amino acids: CSVARDRGLNEQFF.

This clonotype was seen a few times. This chain uses TRBV7-9 with TRBJ2-1; D is perhaps TRBD2 (6 bases). The V gene's germline CDR1 is SEHNR and CDR2 FQNEAQ (reference sequence). Trimming shortened V by 3 bases and J by 4 bases, and 19 bases separated the two germline ends. CDR3 length: 17 amino acids. This CDR3 reads CASSLLKKSGGYNEQFF. CDR3 sequence (DNA): TGTGCCAGCAGCTTGTTAAAGAAAAGCGGAGGGTACAATGAGCAGTTCTTC.

This clonotype came up a few times. The chain uses TRBV20-1 and TRBJ2-1; no firm D call. This CDR3 is built from 12 residues. V lost 8 bases and J lost 1, with 9 bases in between. CDR1 DFQATT and CDR2 SNEGSKA come from the germline V gene (reference sequence). CDR3 amino acids: CSPSESYNEQFF. In DNA, the CDR3 is TGCAGTCCCAGCGAGTCCTACAATGAGCAGTTCTTC.

This clonotype was picked up many times. The rearrangement joins TRBV12-3 or TRBV12-4 to TRBJ1-4, with a tentative D call TRBD1 (5 bases). The CDR3 sequence is 13 residues long. Trimming stripped 8 bases from V and 8 bases from J, with 15 bases between. The CDR3 is CASHRGVGEKLFF. CDR3 in DNA: TGTGCCAGCCACCGAGGGGTTGGAGAAAAACTGTTTTTT.

In its sample, this clonotype was seen many times. V and J are TRBV5-1 and TRBJ2-1; 9 nucleotides match TRBD2. CDR3 size: 14 residues. The junction had 6 bases not matched to a gene; V was cut back by 4 bases and J by 7 bases. The V gene's germline CDR1 is SGHRS and CDR2 YFSETQ. Written as DNA, the CDR3 is TGCGCCAGCAGCATAACTAGCGGGCAAAATGAGCAGTTCTTC. It specifies CASSITSGQNEQFF.

This clonotype showed up just a few times. The junction differs from germline at one of its ends, possibly a read error. The chain uses TRBV18 and TRBJ2-3; the match to TRBD2 covers 7 bases. Germline assignment: CDR1 KGHSH and CDR2 LQKENI. This CDR3 spans 15 amino acids. CDR3 loop: CASSPRGRALDTQYF. CDR3 in DNA: TGTGCCAGCTCGCCACGAGGGAGGGCCCTGGATACGCAGTATTTT.

In this sample, this clonotype turned up a few times. The rearrangement joins TRBV4-1 to TRBJ2-7, with TRBD1 identical over 7 bases. The CDR3 covers 15 residues. V shed 1 base and J 3 bases; nucleotides not matched to a gene: 6. Germline lookup yields CDR1 MGHRA and CDR2 YSYEKL. CDR3 residues: CASSQVLRQGYEQYV. The CDR3, as DNA: TGCGCCAGCAGCCAAGTCCTACGACAGGGCTACGAGCAGTACGTC.

This clonotype was found a few times. V and J are TRBV16 and TRBJ2-1, with 9 bases matching TRBD2. The CDR3 is 16 amino acids. Germline V CDR1 and CDR2: KGHSY, FQNENV. V lost 1 base to trimming and J lost 4 bases; unmatched junction nucleotides: 5. The CDR3 is CASSQLKLAGYNEQFF. For the CDR3, the DNA is TGTGCCAGCAGCCAATTGAAGCTAGCGGGGTACAATGAGCAGTTCTTC.

This chain joins TRBV7-8 and TRBJ2-5, with TRBD2 as a possible D gene (7 bases). V was clipped by 2 bases and J by 4 bases, with 14 bases between them. Germline assignment: CDR1 SGHVS and CDR2 FQNEAQ. CDR3 size: 15 residues. DNA for the CDR3: TGTGCCAGCAGCTTAAGGGGGGGCCGAGGAGAGACCCAGTACTTC. Encoded protein: CASSLRGGRGETQYF.

The chain combines TRBV20-1 with TRBJ2-3; 10 nucleotides agree with TRBD2. Germline CDR1 DFQATT, CDR2 SNEGSKA (reference sequence). The CDR3 covers 14 residues. V dropped 5 bases and J dropped 8; count of bases not matched to a gene: 10. The CDR3 protein is CSASWPTSGVTQYF. As DNA, the CDR3 is TGCAGTGCTTCCTGGCCCACTAGCGGGGTTACGCAGTATTTT.

The genes are TRBV20-1 and TRBJ1-4; 7 bases agree with TRBD1. Germline CDR1 and CDR2: DFQATT and SNEGSKA (reference sequence). Trimming removed 0 bases from V and 6 bases from J; junction bases left unmatched: 10. This CDR3 is built from 16 residues. The CDR3 here is CSARERIGGLDEKLFF. The CDR3 region has the DNA TGCAGTGCTAGAGAGAGGATAGGGGGCTTGGATGAAAAACTGTTTTTT.

This clonotype has just a few counts. The chain employs TRBV30 and TRBJ2-7, with D possibly TRBD2 on 6 matching bases. Trimming shortened V by 0 bases and J by 0 bases, and 9 bases separated the two germline ends. CDR3 length equals 14 residues. Germline V gene data show CDR1 as GTSNPN and CDR2 as SVGIG (reference sequence). CDR3 nucleotides: TGTGCCTGGAGTGTACGCGGGGCCTCCTACGAGCAGTACGTC. Its protein is CAWSVRGASYEQYV.

The J gene is TRBJ2-3, the V gene TRBV29-1, with D unresolved. The V gene's germline CDR1 is SQVTM and CDR2 ANQGSEA. The CDR3 sequence is 14 residues long. V was trimmed by 4 bases and J by 2 bases, leaving 13 bases between them. The CDR3: CSVVFPEFTDTQYF. CDR3 bases: TGCAGCGTTGTTTTTCCGGAGTTCACAGATACGCAGTATTTT.

This clonotype was detected many times. The chain links TRBV4-2 to TRBJ2-1; 9 bases are a match to TRBD2. The CDR3 contains 16 residues. V shed 1 base and J 8 bases; nucleotides not matched to a gene: 9. The germline V gene encodes CDR1 LGHNA and CDR2 YNFKEQ. DNA for the CDR3: TGTGCCAGCAGCCAAGTCTTGGCTAGCGGGATGTATGAGCAGTTCTTC. Its protein is CASSQVLASGMYEQFF.

The chain has TRBV11-2 and TRBJ2-7; 9 positions agree with TRBD2. This CDR3 spans 16 amino acids. V lost 2 bases and J lost 6; bases outside the gene matches: 11. Germline V gene data show CDR1 as SGHAT and CDR2 as FQNNGV. CDR3 loop: CASSLNGAVAGVEQYV. The CDR3 DNA reads as TGTGCCAGCAGCTTAAACGGGGCGGTAGCGGGAGTCGAGCAGTACGTC.

This clonotype has a handful of counts. The chain couples TRBV7-2 to TRBJ1-1; 9 positions agree with TRBD1. V was pared by 7 bases and J by 0 bases, with 9 bases of the junction left unmatched. The CDR3 extends over 16 amino acids. Looked up from germline, CDR1 is SGHTA and CDR2 is FQGNSA. CDR3 coding DNA: TGTGCCAGCACGCCGGGACAGGGACTAGTGAACACTGAAGCTTTCTTT. Amino acids: CASTPGQGLVNTEAFF.

On this clonotype: The junction departs from germline at one end; a sequencing error may be responsible. V and J are TRBV12-3 or TRBV12-4 and TRBJ2-4, with TRBD2 matching over 7 bases. CDR3 length: 11 amino acids. In nucleotides, the CDR3 is TGTGCCAGCAGCAGAAGCGGGACTGCCATCTTC. Its protein product is CASSRSGTAIF.

A few counts support this clonotype. This chain links TRBV6-2 or TRBV6-3 with TRBJ2-1; D is unresolved. The germline V and J ends were trimmed by 2 bases and 3 bases, with 11 bases remaining between them. The CDR3 is 15 residues long. Germline lookup yields CDR1 MNHEY and CDR2 SVGEGT. DNA of the CDR3: TGTGCCAGCAGTTACGAGACTCAGTACTACAATGAGCAGTTCTTC. Translating gives CASSYETQYYNEQFF.

This clonotype has more than one count but fewer than ten. V usage is TRBV29-1 and J usage is TRBJ2-1; TRBD2 might be the D (7 bases). Between the trimmed V and J ends, which lost 5 bases and 8 bases, there was a span of 19 bases. Germline V gene data show CDR1 as SQVTM and CDR2 as ANQGSEA. This CDR3 has 14 residues. CDR3 region: CSVPGGSKVDEQFF. The DNA of the CDR3 is TGCAGCGTTCCGGGGGGCAGTAAGGTAGATGAGCAGTTCTTC.

This clonotype showed up just a few times. The chain employs TRBV3-1 and TRBJ2-1; 10 bases are shared with TRBD1. The CDR3 runs 16 residues. The V segment lost 2 bases and the J segment 5 bases; nucleotides outside the gene matches: 6. CDR1 is LGHDT, CDR2 YNNKEL, per germline (reference sequence). The CDR3 DNA reads TGTGCCAGCAGCCAAAGTCCGGGACAGGGGAACAATGAGCAGTTCTTC. Translated, it gives CASSQSPGQGNNEQFF.

The J gene is TRBJ2-5, the V gene TRBV10-3, with D hard to call. Germline CDR1 reads ENHRY; CDR2 reads SYGVKD. V lost 11 bases and J lost 4, with 17 bases in between. CDR3 length equals 13 residues. The CDR3 region is CAAYPGLGETQYF. The CDR3 coding sequence is TGTGCCGCCTATCCCGGATTGGGAGAGACCCAGTACTTC.

V is TRBV7-2 and J is TRBJ2-1; 8 nucleotides agree with TRBD2. V trimming: 5 bases; J trimming: 7 bases; junction bases outside the gene matches: 10. The CDR3 sequence is 15 residues long. Germline CDR1 reads SGHTA; CDR2 reads FQGNSA. The CDR3 here is CASSRISGTGNEQFF. DNA for the CDR3: TGTGCCAGCAGCCGGATTAGCGGGACTGGGAATGAGCAGTTCTTC.

The rearrangement joins TRBV7-2 to TRBJ1-6; D gene ambiguous. V lost 7 bases and J 5 bases, leaving 12 bases between the germline ends. CDR3 length equals 14 residues. The germline V gene encodes CDR1 SGHTA and CDR2 FQGNSA. The DNA of the CDR3 is TGTGCCAGCACCCGAAGGCACGATAATTCACCCCTCCACTTT. It yields the protein CASTRRHDNSPLHF.

J is TRBJ1-1 and V is TRBV11-1; 10 bases are a match to TRBD1. V dropped 2 bases and J dropped 0; count of bases not matched to a gene: 15. CDR3 size: 20 residues. Germline lookup yields CDR1 SGHAT and CDR2 FQDESV (reference sequence). CDR3 in amino acids: CASSLSAIRDRGYMNTEAFF. CDR3 coding DNA: TGTGCCAGCAGCTTATCAGCCATTCGGGACAGGGGCTACATGAACACTGAAGCTTTCTTT.

Only a few counts were recorded for this clonotype. The CDR3 here is CASSLRATGNEQFF. The CDR3, as DNA: TGTGCCAGCAGCCTCCGGGCCACTGGGAATGAGCAGTTCTTC. J is TRBJ2-1 and V is TRBV5-4, with no clear D. This CDR3 region has 14 residues. Per the germline V gene, CDR1 is SGHNT and CDR2 is YYREEE (reference sequence). Trimming removed 4 bases from V and 7 bases from J, with 15 bases in between.

The chain recombines TRBV27 with TRBJ2-3; D call uncertain. V was shortened by 2 bases and J by 2 bases, with 8 bases between the two germline ends. The CDR3 is made up of 14 amino acids. Germline CDR1 and CDR2: MNHEY and SMNVEV (reference sequence). CDR3: CASSLPASTDTQYF. DNA for the CDR3: TGTGCCAGCAGTTTACCCGCCTCCACAGATACGCAGTATTTT.